Below, 27 T cell receptor beta chains from the same sample are listed, as sequenced in a study of blood T cells in healthy people across ages. With a J-beta primer mix and a sample-barcoded 5' primer, a second PCR ran about 7 to 11 cycles. MiXCR, run by TCRdb on the 5' RACE reads, gives a single entry per CDR3 protein. The data hold about a million distinct CDR3 sequences, with 40% to 60% observed a single time. Sequenced material: blood. The receptors here all came from a man younger than 40 in good health.

The genes are TRBV7-9 and TRBJ2-3; no reliable D call. Trimming took off 5 bases at V and 2 bases at J, with 14 bases between the two ends. The CDR3 totals 15 residues. Germline values: CDR1 SEHNR, CDR2 FQNEAQ (reference sequence). The CDR3 is CASSLSAAVTDTQYF. In DNA, the CDR3 is TGTGCCAGCAGCCTGTCGGCCGCGGTCACAGATACGCAGTATTTT.

This clonotype turned up a few times. The chain recombines TRBV3-1 with TRBJ2-5, with D possibly matching TRBD1 (6 bases). CDR3 length: 18 amino acids. Trimming stripped 1 base from V and 6 bases from J, with 24 bases between. Germline V lookup: CDR1 LGHDT, CDR2 YNNKEL (reference sequence). The CDR3 spells CASSQARLKQGGEKTQYF. DNA of the CDR3: TGTGCCAGCAGCCAAGCCAGGCTCAAACAGGGCGGCGAAAAGACCCAGTACTTC.

The genes are TRBV7-2 and TRBJ2-1, with 9 nucleotides matching TRBD2. This CDR3 contains 16 residues. With 3 bases clipped from V and 2 bases from J, the junction kept 5 bases outside the gene matches. The V gene's germline CDR1 is SGHTA and CDR2 FQGNSA. The CDR3 nucleotides read TGTGCCAGCAGCTTCAGCGGGGGGACTCCCTACAATGAGCAGTTCTTC. Translation gives CASSFSGGTPYNEQFF.

This clonotype has only a few counts. The chain carries TRBV4-1 and TRBJ1-5; 7 bases fit TRBD1. Germline CDR1 reads MGHRA; CDR2 reads YSYEKL. V shed 2 bases and J 5 bases; nucleotides not matched to a gene: 15. The CDR3 is 18 residues long. The CDR3 DNA reads TGCGCCAGCAGCCAATTCTCCTCGGGCAGGGGGGGACATCAGCCCCAGCATTTT. Protein product: CASSQFSSGRGGHQPQHF.

The J gene is TRBJ1-1, the V gene TRBV29-1, with a weak D call TRBD1 (5 bases). The CDR3 spans 13 residues. The V end was cut by 7 bases, the J end by 0 bases, with 12 bases between. Germline loops: CDR1 SQVTM, CDR2 ANQGSEA. The CDR3 protein is CSADQGLNTEAFF. CDR3 DNA sequence: TGCAGCGCCGACCAGGGACTGAACACTGAAGCTTTCTTT.

This clonotype was seen at least ten times. This sequence joins TRBV29-1 and TRBJ2-7; D unresolved. There are 12 residues in the CDR3. In germline, CDR1 is SQVTM, CDR2 ANQGSEA. With 0 bases removed from V and 4 bases from J, the gap between germline ends came to 7 bases. The CDR3 nucleotides are TGCAGCGTTGAAGATCGGGCTTACGAGCAGTACTTC. Amino acids: CSVEDRAYEQYF.

The chain combines TRBV2 with TRBJ2-6; D is unresolved. Germline loops: CDR1 SNHLY, CDR2 FYNNEI. Trimming took off 5 bases at V and 1 base at J, with 9 bases between the two ends. This CDR3 spans 15 amino acids. This chain's CDR3 is CASSTLESGANVLTF. The CDR3 coding sequence is TGTGCCAGCAGTACCCTGGAATCTGGGGCCAACGTCCTGACTTTC.

For this clonotype: Given a much more abundant clone one base away, this may be a read error. V and J are TRBV5-1 and TRBJ2-7; D remains ambiguous. Germline V CDR1 and CDR2: SGHRS, YFSETQ. Trimming shortened V by 2 bases and J by 5 bases, and 14 bases separated the two germline ends. The CDR3 is 14 amino acids. The CDR3 DNA follows: TGCGCCAGCAGCTTTGTCTCTAGTCTCGACGAGCAGTACTTC. This translates into CASSFVSSLDEQYF. Drawing the rest from reference TRBV5-1 and TRBJ2-7, the complete variable domain is KAGVTQTPRYLIKTRGQQVTLSCSPISGHRSVSWYQQTPGQGLQFLFEYFSETQRNKGNFPGRFSGRQFSNSRSEMNVSTLELGDSALYLCASSFVSSLDEQYFGPGTRLTVT.

The chain joins TRBV30 to TRBJ1-2; the D is unclear. Trimming pared 3 bases from V and 2 bases from J, leaving 13 bases between. CDR3 length equals 14 residues. In germline, CDR1 is GTSNPN, CDR2 SVGIG (reference sequence). This CDR3 is CAWRVAAVNYGYTF. The DNA of the CDR3 is TGTGCCTGGAGAGTCGCCGCGGTGAACTATGGCTACACCTTC.

J is TRBJ1-6 and V is TRBV2, with D hard to call. Trimming stripped 6 bases from V and 10 bases from J, with 13 bases between. The CDR3 runs 13 residues. The germline V gene has CDR1 SNHLY and CDR2 FYNNEI. The CDR3 spells CASRGGSRSPLHF. The DNA of the CDR3 is TGTGCCAGCAGGGGAGGTAGTCGGTCACCCCTCCACTTT.

The chain uses TRBV12-3 or TRBV12-4 and TRBJ1-2, with D perhaps matching TRBD1 (5 bases). This CDR3 contains 13 residues. V gave up 2 bases and J gave up 8 bases, with 12 bases separating them. As DNA, the CDR3 is TGTGCCAGCAGTTTATACGGGGCTAAAGGCTACACCTTC. Translating it yields CASSLYGAKGYTF.

The V call is TRBV3-1, the J call TRBJ1-2, with D hard to call. V lost 11 bases to trimming and J lost 5 bases, with 18 bases between them. In germline, CDR1 is LGHDT, CDR2 YNNKEL (reference sequence). This CDR3 has 13 residues. The CDR3 loop reads CAGGQEGKYGYTF. The CDR3 nucleotides read TGTGCCGGCGGCCAAGAAGGAAAGTATGGCTACACCTTC.

The V gene is TRBV3-1, the J gene TRBJ2-1; the match to TRBD1 covers 10 bases. Germline assignment: CDR1 LGHDT and CDR2 YNNKEL (reference sequence). This CDR3 has 17 amino acids. V dropped 0 bases and J dropped 4; count of bases not matched to a gene: 6. CDR3 sequence (DNA): TGTGCCAGCAGCCAAGATGTGGGACAGGGGCTATACAATGAGCAGTTCTTC. It yields the protein CASSQDVGQGLYNEQFF.

CDR3 nucleotides: TGTGCCAGCAGCTCCCCCGGTGGGGGGGGCCAAGAGACCCAGTACTTC. Translated: CASSSPGGGGQETQYF. The chain couples TRBV7-2 to TRBJ2-5, with 7 nucleotides matching TRBD2. Trimming cost V 4 bases and J 1 base; bases outside gene matches: 9. CDR3 length: 16 amino acids. Germline CDR1 SGHTA, CDR2 FQGNSA.

The chain uses TRBV7-8 and TRBJ2-5, with D perhaps given as TRBD1 or TRBD2 (5 bases each). CDR1 SGHVS and CDR2 FQNEAQ come from the germline V gene. V was shortened by 5 bases and J by 3 bases, with 34 bases between the two germline ends. The CDR3 sequence is 21 residues long. The CDR3 DNA sequence: TGTGCCAGCAGCCCTGGACGTGATGTACGTGGAAGAGGCAGGGAGAAAGAGACCCAGTACTTC. It encodes CASSPGRDVRGRGREKETQYF.

A few counts support this clonotype. The CDR3 sequence is CASTTGVEQFF. For the CDR3, the DNA is TGCGCCAGCACAACGGGGGTTGAGCAGTTCTTC. The genes are TRBV5-1 and TRBJ2-1; maybe TRBD2 (6 bases). This CDR3 contains 11 residues. Germline values: CDR1 SGHRS, CDR2 YFSETQ. The V end was cut by 6 bases, the J end by 9 bases, with 10 bases between.

This chain joins TRBV12-3 or TRBV12-4 and TRBJ1-1, with D tentatively TRBD1 (6 bases). Trimming cost V 5 bases and J 6 bases, with 13 bases left between them. The CDR3 is 13 residues long. CDR3 nucleotides: TGTGCCAGCAGTAACCCCGGACAGCCTGAAGCTTTCTTT. Protein: CASSNPGQPEAFF.

The chain has TRBV28 and TRBJ1-2; the D is unclear. The CDR3 is 15 amino acids. Germline V gene lookup returns CDR1 MDHEN and CDR2 SYDVKM. V lost 4 bases and J 7 bases, leaving 19 bases between the germline ends. CDR3 residues: CASSSLLSGSGGYTF. For the CDR3, the DNA is TGTGCCAGCAGTTCCCTCCTATCGGGGTCGGGTGGCTACACCTTC.

The chain combines TRBV13 with TRBJ2-7; D possibly uses TRBD1 or TRBD2 (5 bases each). The CDR3 totals 13 residues. Germline-derived CDR1 and CDR2 are PRHDT and FYEKMQ (reference sequence). Trimming stripped 6 bases from V and 2 bases from J, with 11 bases between. CDR3: CASRIGTTYEQYF. The CDR3 DNA follows: TGTGCCAGCAGGATCGGGACCACCTACGAGCAGTACTTC.

The chain is built from TRBV28 and TRBJ2-7; 7 bases are shared with TRBD1. The CDR3 contains 18 residues. Germline V gene sequence: CDR1 MDHEN, CDR2 SYDVKM. Trimming took 5 bases from V and 1 from J; bases not matched to a gene: 17. DNA for the CDR3: TGTGCCAGCAGTCATCTCAGGACAGGAACGAGAAGGTCCTACGAGCAGTACTTC. Encoded protein: CASSHLRTGTRRSYEQYF.

For the CDR3, the DNA is TGTGCCAGCTCACCGCTGACGCCGGCCTACAATGAGCAGTTCTTC. It encodes CASSPLTPAYNEQFF. The chain employs TRBV18 and TRBJ2-1; no clear D gene. Germline CDR1 KGHSH, CDR2 LQKENI. With 3 bases removed from V and 2 bases from J, the gap between germline ends came to 11 bases. The CDR3 runs 15 residues.

The CDR3 DNA reads as TGCAGCGTGAGGGGCAGGGGGTCGAACACCGGGGAGCTGTTTTTT. Encoded protein: CSVRGRGSNTGELFF. The chain recombines TRBV29-1 with TRBJ2-2, with 7 nucleotides matching TRBD1. The CDR3 extends over 15 amino acids. V lost 6 bases to trimming and J lost 0 bases; unmatched junction nucleotides: 7. Germline CDR1 and CDR2: SQVTM and ANQGSEA.

This clonotype was counted a few times. The chain employs TRBV29-1 and TRBJ2-3, with D possibly matching TRBD2 (6 bases). Looked up from germline, CDR1 is SQVTM and CDR2 is ANQGSEA. Trimming cost V 3 bases and J 2 bases, with 12 bases left between them. This CDR3 is 14 amino acids long. The CDR3 protein is CSVDRRGPTDTQYF. The CDR3 region has the DNA TGCAGCGTTGACCGGCGGGGCCCCACAGATACGCAGTATTTT.

Remarks on this clonotype: An end of the junction does not agree with germline; a read error may underlie this. This chain uses TRBV10-3 with TRBJ1-2; 8 bases align to TRBD1. The germline gives CDR1 ENHRY, CDR2 SYGVKD. CDR3 length equals 13 residues. CDR3 nucleotide sequence: TGTGCCATCACTGAGACAGGGGTCTCGAGCTACACCTTC. Protein: CAITETGVSSYTF.

This clonotype was recorded a few times. V and J are TRBV20-1 and TRBJ1-5, with 8 bases aligning to TRBD1. The CDR3 runs to 12 residues. V dropped 6 bases and J dropped 4; count of bases not matched to a gene: 2. Germline V lookup: CDR1 DFQATT, CDR2 SNEGSKA (reference sequence). For the CDR3, the DNA is TGCAGTGCCGGGACAGGTAATCAGCCCCAGCATTTT. It specifies CSAGTGNQPQHF.

This chain uses TRBV6-2 or TRBV6-3 with TRBJ2-1; D is tentatively TRBD1 or TRBD2 (5 bases each). Trimming left V 2 bases short and J 10 bases short, with 15 bases between. The CDR3 has 14 residues. In germline, CDR1 is MNHEY, CDR2 SVGEGT. CDR3 in DNA: TGTGCCAGCAGTTACGCAAGAGGAAGGGACGAGCAGTTCTTC. The encoded protein is CASSYARGRDEQFF.

This chain connects TRBV7-9 to TRBJ1-2, with D possibly matching TRBD1 (5 bases). CDR3 size: 12 residues. Trimming shortened V by 1 base and J by 8 bases, and 8 bases separated the two germline ends. Germline-derived CDR1 and CDR2 are SEHNR and FQNEAQ (reference sequence). CDR3 sequence reads: CASSLGDVGYTF. DNA for the CDR3: TGTGCCAGCAGCTTAGGGGACGTGGGCTACACCTTC.